Described below is a single T cell receptor (beta chain) sequence and its context. The CDR3 extends over 15 amino acids. The junction had 9 bases not matched to a gene; V was cut back by 4 bases and J by 7 bases. Germline CDR1 SNHLY, CDR2 FYNNEI. Original analysis: By means of reference gene primer amplification, nucleated cell counts were estimated. The method was immunoSEQ multiplex PCR; TCRdb's version includes in-frame clones alone and lacks a portion of them. V, J and clone size derive from that table, while D and trimming were established from the DNA sequence. The sample contains about 330,000 clones, about 87% of which appear only once. This sample stems from a study of blood T cell repertoires in COVID-19. Cohort 3 recovered donors had two negative PCRs, clearance, or symptom resolution.

The sequence derives from a woman in her 30s who had recovered from COVID-19. Specimen: PBMCs or T cells enriched from blood (not recorded which). The chain carries TRBV2 and TRBJ2-2; 7 bases are shared with TRBD1. CDR3 protein: CASSGQGFIGGELFF. CDR3 bases: TGTGCCAGCAGTGGACAGGGTTTTATAGGCGGGGAGCTGTTTTTT.